These T cell receptor beta chains were read from a single sample in a study of blood T cell repertoires in COVID-19. Some clones are missing from TCRdb's copy, which holds only in-frame ones; the method was immunoSEQ multiplex PCR. This repertoire shows about 150,000 clones, around 83% found once; its top ten account for approximately 10%. Sequences were obtained from PBMCs or T cells enriched from blood (not recorded which). The receptor source for this set is a man aged 45-65 years who had recovered from COVID-19. The CDR3 runs from the conserved cysteine through the conserved F or W. The order of the fields is clone size, V gene, J gene, D gene, CDR3 protein, CDR3 DNA. A D gene is named only where the DNA matches it firmly. A clone size is listed for some rows: how often the clone was seen (once, few, many), or a class if it is expanded.

size: -
V: TRBV18
J: TRBJ1-1
D: -
CDR3: CASSPPVNTEAFF
DNA: TGTGCCAGCTCACCCCCAGTGAACACTGAAGCTTTCTTT

size: -
V: TRBV3-1/TRBV3-2
J: TRBJ1-2
D: TRBD1
CDR3: CASSQRTGPNYGYTF
DNA: TGTGCCAGCAGCCAGCGGACAGGGCCTAACTATGGCTACACCTTC

size: -
V: TRBV11-1
J: TRBJ1-1
D: -
CDR3: CASSPVRPPPRTEAFF
DNA: TGTGCCAGCAGCCCCGTACGGCCCCCCCCGAGGACTGAAGCTTTCTTT

size: -
V: TRBV7-9
J: TRBJ2-7
D: TRBD1
CDR3: CASSPDRGTYEQYF
DNA: TGTGCCAGCAGCCCAGACAGGGGGACCTACGAGCAGTACTTC

size: -
V: TRBV27
J: TRBJ2-1
D: -
CDR3: CASSFPGLRNEQFF
DNA: TGTGCCAGCAGTTTCCCAGGGTTGAGGAATGAGCAGTTCTTC

size: -
V: TRBV5-5
J: TRBJ2-3
D: TRBD2
CDR3: CASSSVGGGAGTDTQYF
DNA: TGTGCCAGCAGCTCCGTCGGCGGGGGGGCCGGCACAGATACGCAGTATTTT

size: -
V: TRBV6-6
J: TRBJ1-2
D: -
CDR3: CASSSSGQNRGGGYTF
DNA: TGTGCCAGCAGTTCATCCGGACAGAACAGAGGAGGCGGCTACACCTTC

size: -
V: TRBV4-3
J: TRBJ2-1
D: -
CDR3: CASSQTQGNEQFF
DNA: TGCGCCAGCAGCCAGACTCAGGGGAATGAGCAGTTCTTC

size: -
V: TRBV7-2
J: TRBJ2-2
D: TRBD1
CDR3: CASSFGQGNTGELFF
DNA: TGTGCCAGCAGCTTCGGACAGGGGAACACCGGGGAGCTGTTTTTT

size: -
V: TRBV5-6
J: TRBJ1-1
D: -
CDR3: CASSTTGSNTEAFF
DNA: TGTGCCAGCAGCACCACAGGGTCCAACACTGAAGCTTTCTTT

size: once
V: TRBV19
J: TRBJ1-5
D: TRBD1
CDR3: CASGRQGAYQPQHF
DNA: TGTGCCAGTGGTCGCCAGGGGGCTTATCAGCCCCAGCATTTT

size: -
V: TRBV19
J: TRBJ2-7
D: -
CDR3: CASSPGGYTYEQYF
DNA: TGTGCCAGTAGCCCAGGGGGGTATACCTACGAGCAGTACTTC

size: -
V: TRBV6-2/TRBV6-3
J: TRBJ2-7
D: -
CDR3: CASSFDRPPSYEQYF
DNA: TGTGCCAGCAGCTTCGACAGGCCTCCCTCCTACGAGCAGTACTTC